Below are 16 T cell receptor beta chains sequenced from a single sample in a study of memory CD4+ T cells and cytomegalovirus serostatus (dated by TCRdb to the late 2010s). Single viable CD3+CD4+CD8-CD45RO+ cells were sorted as memory CD4+ T cells on a FACSAria II. Receptor libraries were prepared by the immunoSEQ multiplex PCR assay. In TCRdb, the immuneACCESS table is reduced to in-frame sequences with V and J assigned. These tables do not hold every clone; where another copy was compared, an unresolved V gene accounts for under half, and the others remain unexplained. The sample table records 80,000 or so clones; roughly 80% of these occur just once. 2% to 3% of the sample is taken by the ten largest. Material for sequencing was memory CD4+ T cells from blood. Receptors originate from an adult in good health and CMV-seropositive.

The rearrangement joins TRBV6-4 to TRBJ2-3, with D perhaps TRBD2 (5 bases). CDR3 length equals 13 residues. V was clipped by 3 bases and J by 1 base, with 5 bases between them. CDR1 is MRHNA and CDR2 is SNTAGT in the germline V gene. The CDR3 nucleotides are TGTGCCAGCAGTGAGGAGGGCACAGATACGCAGTATTTT. Its protein product is CASSEEGTDTQYF.

This clone is judged large (0.1 to 1%). The CDR3 sequence: CASTKIAGVDEQFF. The CDR3 bases are TGTGCCAGCACCAAAATAGCGGGAGTCGATGAGCAGTTCTTC. The chain joins TRBV7-2 to TRBJ2-1; 9 positions agree with TRBD2. J gave up 8 bases and V 7 bases, and 9 bases lay outside the gene matches. Germline V CDR1 and CDR2: SGHTA, FQGNSA. The CDR3 contains 14 residues.

The chain carries TRBV7-2 and TRBJ2-6; D gene unclear. The CDR3 covers 14 residues. The germline V gene has CDR1 SGHTA and CDR2 FQGNSA. Trimming shortened V by 1 base and J by 7 bases, and 8 bases separated the two germline ends. Here the CDR3 DNA reads TGTGCCAGCAGCTTAGACGCATCCGCCAACGTCCTGACTTTC. Its translation is CASSLDASANVLTF.

This clone was detected a few times. The rearrangement links TRBV6-1 to TRBJ1-5, with TRBD1 matching over 9 bases. The length of the CDR3 is 13 residues. CDR1 and CDR2 from the germline V gene are MNHNS and SASEGT. V lost 3 bases and J lost 9; bases outside the gene matches: 3. CDR3 nucleotides: TGTGCCAGCAGTGAGGACAGGGGTACGCCCCAGCATTTT. It yields the protein CASSEDRGTPQHF.

The chain employs TRBV6-6 and TRBJ1-2, with TRBD1 identical over 8 bases. Unmatched junction bases numbered 6, after V lost 2 bases and J lost 7 bases. This CDR3 comprises 14 residues. Germline V CDR1 and CDR2: MNHNY, SVGAGI (reference sequence). The DNA of the CDR3 is TGTGCCAGCAGTTACATGGACAGGGAGCCTGGCTACACCTTC. Its protein product is CASSYMDREPGYTF.

The CDR3 region is CASHIFWGLAGPSSYEQYV. As DNA, the CDR3 is TGCGCCAGCCATATTTTTTGGGGACTAGCGGGACCAAGCTCCTACGAGCAGTACGTC. The gene calls are TRBV10-1 and TRBJ2-7, with 13 positions matching TRBD2. Germline V gives CDR1 WNHNN, CDR2 SYGVQD (reference sequence). CDR3 length equals 19 residues. The J segment lost 0 bases and the V segment lost 8 bases, leaving 16 bases of the junction unmatched.

This chain links TRBV7-2 with TRBJ1-4; tentatively, D is TRBD1 (6 bases). This CDR3 contains 15 residues. Germline values: CDR1 SGHTA, CDR2 FQGNSA. V lost 5 bases and J 0 bases, leaving 10 bases between the germline ends. The CDR3 reads CASSAEGATNEKLFF. Written as DNA, the CDR3 is TGTGCCAGCAGCGCTGAGGGGGCAACTAATGAAAAACTGTTTTTT.

This clone was recorded a few times. This sequence joins TRBV29-1 and TRBJ1-1, with a weak D call TRBD1 (6 bases). There are 13 residues in the CDR3. Between the trimmed V and J ends, which lost 6 bases and 1 base, there was a span of 12 bases. CDR1 is SQVTM, CDR2 ANQGSEA, per germline. CDR3 protein: CSVGRQANTEAFF. The DNA for the CDR3 is TGCAGCGTAGGACGACAGGCGAACACTGAAGCTTTCTTT.

This sequence joins TRBV7-2 and TRBJ1-1; D unresolved. The germline V gene has CDR1 SGHTA and CDR2 FQGNSA. Trimming cost V 6 bases and J 1 base, with 12 bases left between them. CDR3 length: 14 amino acids. CDR3 sequence reads: CASRRTGPNTEAFF. The CDR3 DNA follows: TGTGCCAGCAGGCGGACCGGGCCGAACACTGAAGCTTTCTTT. Together with reference TRBV7-2 and TRBJ1-1, the CDR3 gives the full variable domain: GAGVSQSPSNKVTEKGKDVELRCDPISGHTALYWYRQSLGQGLEFLIYFQGNSAPDKSGLPSDRFSAERTGGSVSTLTIQRTQQEDSAVYLCASRRTGPNTEAFFGQGTRLTVV.

V and J are TRBV6-6 and TRBJ1-1, with 7 bases identical to TRBD1. Germline V gene sequence: CDR1 MNHNY, CDR2 SVGAGI (reference sequence). This CDR3 has 13 residues. V trimming: 5 bases; J trimming: 5 bases; junction bases outside the gene matches: 5. CDR3 nucleotides: TGTGCCAGCAGTCTTCAGGGGGGTACTGAAGCTTTCTTT. Amino acids: CASSLQGGTEAFF.

The rearrangement joins TRBV7-2 to TRBJ2-3, with D perhaps TRBD1 (6 bases). This CDR3 comprises 15 residues. Germline V CDR1 and CDR2: SGHTA, FQGNSA. V was trimmed by 1 base and J by 0 bases, leaving 8 bases between them. Here the CDR3 DNA reads TGTGCCAGCAGCTTAGAGGGGGTTAGCACAGATACGCAGTATTTT. Protein sequence: CASSLEGVSTDTQYF.

The V and J genes are TRBV11-3 and TRBJ2-7, with D possibly TRBD1 on 5 matching bases. V was clipped by 2 bases and J by 6 bases, with 14 bases between them. Germline loops: CDR1 SGHNT, CDR2 YENEEA. The length of the CDR3 is 14 residues. The CDR3 coding sequence is TGTGCCAGCAGCTTATCAGCGACAGCGCTCGAGCAGTACTTC. It is translated as CASSLSATALEQYF.

The V and J genes are TRBV7-2 and TRBJ2-3, with D unclear. This CDR3 is 11 amino acids long. Deletions cut 5 bases from V and 4 bases from J, with 4 bases between. Germline V lookup: CDR1 SGHTA, CDR2 FQGNSA. The CDR3: CASSGADTQYF. The DNA for the CDR3 is TGTGCCAGCAGCGGCGCAGATACGCAGTATTTT.

The chain has TRBV30 and TRBJ1-2; 8 nucleotides align to TRBD1. Germline CDR1 reads GTSNPN; CDR2 reads SVGIG (reference sequence). The CDR3 extends over 14 amino acids. The V gene end was trimmed by 2 bases and the J gene end by 7 bases; junction bases not matched to a gene: 9. CDR3 protein: CAWSRDRGRLGYTF. CDR3 bases: TGTGCCTGGAGTCGCGACAGGGGACGGCTTGGCTACACCTTC.

The rearrangement uses TRBV7-9 and TRBJ1-1; TRBD1 might be the D (6 bases). Germline CDR1 reads SEHNR; CDR2 reads FQNEAQ (reference sequence). Trimming pared 4 bases from V and 5 bases from J, leaving 11 bases between. CDR3 length equals 13 residues. The CDR3 region is CASSSEGGTEAFF. The CDR3 nucleotides are TGTGCCAGCAGCTCCGAGGGGGGAACTGAAGCTTTCTTT.

This clone was detected many times. The V gene is TRBV7-8, the J gene TRBJ1-3, with 7 bases aligning to TRBD1. CDR1 is SGHVS and CDR2 is FQNEAQ in the germline V gene. The CDR3 is made up of 14 amino acids. Trimming at V came to 7 bases and at J to 4 bases, leaving 7 bases not matched to a gene. The CDR3 reads CASNLGGEGNTIYF. The CDR3 bases are TGTGCCAGCAACCTAGGGGGCGAAGGAAACACCATATATTTT. Combining the CDR3 with reference TRBV7-8 and TRBJ1-3 gives the whole variable domain GAGVSQSPRYKVAKRGQDVALRCDPISGHVSLFWYQQALGQGPEFLTYFQNEAQLDKSGLPSDRFFAERPEGSVSTLKIQRTQQEDSAVYLCASNLGGEGNTIYFGEGSWLTVV.